The present T cell receptor beta chain was sequenced within a study of T-cell reconstitution after alpha-beta-depleted transplantation in children. The TCRbeta library incorporated unique molecular identifiers. Each CDR3 protein is one row after TCRdb ran MiXCR on the PCR reads. The repertoire holds 530,000 or so distinct CDR3 sequences, with 20% to 30% as singletons. Study results and caveats: Several hundred expanded graft clones reportedly gave rise to the alpha-beta T cells present about two months after transplant. It was newly produced T cells that mostly accounted for T-cell counts and diversity one year after transplant.

The CDR3 runs to 16 residues. Points on this clonotype: What it binds is not known.

The sample in question was PBMCs, obtained before TCRalphabeta/CD19-depleted stem cell transplant. V gene TRBV8-2 combines with J gene TRBJ2-1; the table's D call TRBD2 went unverified against the DNA. TRBV8-2 represents a pseudogene. The source of this sequence is a boy less than two years old with Wiskott-Aldrich syndrome, due to receive a stem cell transplant. CDR3: CASSPGLAGVVNEQFF. The CDR3 DNA is TGTGCCAGCAGCCCGGGGCTAGCGGGAGTGGTAAATGAGCAGTTCTTC.